The 27 T cell receptor beta chains in this list originate from one sample, sequenced in a study of PD-1 blockade in classical Hodgkin lymphoma (dated by TCRdb to 2020 to 2021). Receptor libraries were prepared by the immunoSEQ multiplex PCR assay. TCRdb took this table from immuneACCESS and kept in-frame rearrangements with V and J called. Such tables lack part of the clones; where checked against another copy, unresolved V genes explain under half of the gap, and the rest is unexplained. This sample has roughly 55,000 clones in its table, and over 70% of those were observed once. Less than 20% of the sample rests with the top ten. This specimen's time point label, per the study, means: cycle 1 day 1 (C1D1), immediately before nivolumab initiation. Every trial patient had relapsed after autologous stem cell transplantation, and cohorts A, B and C differed in prior brentuximab vedotin exposure. The specimen comprised peripheral blood mononuclear cells (PBMCs), sampled at baseline. These receptors were collected from a human donor with classical Hodgkin lymphoma.

The J gene is TRBJ2-1, the V gene TRBV2, with a tentative D call TRBD2 (6 bases). The germline gives CDR1 SNHLY, CDR2 FYNNEI. The V and J ends lost 3 bases and 3 bases respectively, with 15 bases between them. This CDR3 is 16 amino acids long. The CDR3 DNA follows: TGTGCCAGCAGTGAGGGAGGATGGAGGCTCTACAATGAGCAGTTCTTC. Protein product: CASSEGGWRLYNEQFF.

This sequence joins TRBV9 and TRBJ2-3; 11 bases fit TRBD2. Per germline, CDR1 SGDLS and CDR2 YYNGEE. V was clipped by 3 bases and J by 6 bases; unmatched bases: 9. This CDR3 has 16 amino acids. CDR3 sequence reads: CASSEPKGLADDTQYF. The CDR3 DNA follows: TGTGCCAGCAGCGAACCTAAGGGACTAGCGGATGATACGCAGTATTTT.

This sequence joins TRBV9 and TRBJ2-7; 9 bases are a match to TRBD2. Germline CDR1 and CDR2: SGDLS and YYNGEE. The CDR3 runs to 17 residues. With V trimmed by 0 bases and J by 5 bases, 12 bases remained unmatched. For the CDR3, the DNA is TGTGCCAGCAGCGTAGAGGGTTACGCGGGAGGGTCACACGAGCAGTACGTC. Protein sequence: CASSVEGYAGGSHEQYV.

A single count supports this clone. The V call is TRBV27, the J call TRBJ2-7; tentatively, D is TRBD1 or TRBD2 (6 bases each). Germline assignment: CDR1 MNHEY and CDR2 SMNVEV (reference sequence). The CDR3 has 16 amino acids. Trimming pared 6 bases from V and 1 base from J, leaving 19 bases between. In DNA form, the CDR3 reads TGTGCCAGCAGCGGCAGGGGCGGGGCCCGTTCCTACGAGCAGTACTTC. Protein: CASSGRGGARSYEQYF.

The gene calls are TRBV29-1 and TRBJ2-7, with no clear D. CDR1 SQVTM and CDR2 ANQGSEA come from the germline V gene. The CDR3 extends over 12 amino acids. The V end was cut by 5 bases, the J end by 1 base, with 9 bases between. Written as DNA, the CDR3 is TGCAGCGTTAAGGTATCGTCCTACGAGCAGTACTTC. Encoded protein: CSVKVSSYEQYF.

This chain joins TRBV19 and TRBJ1-5, with 10 bases fitting TRBD1. V shed 5 bases, J shed 12 bases, and the junction held 13 bases outside the gene matches. Per germline, CDR1 LNHDA and CDR2 SQIVND (reference sequence). The CDR3 loop spans 15 amino acids. The CDR3 DNA sequence: TGTGCCAGTAGTTTCGATGGGACAGGGGAAAGGCGCCAGCATTTT. Protein product: CASSFDGTGERRQHF.

This sequence joins TRBV5-4 and TRBJ1-3; TRBD1 might be the D (6 bases). V lost 2 bases and J lost 4, with 10 bases in between. Germline CDR1 SGHNT, CDR2 YYREEE (reference sequence). This CDR3 region has 14 residues. CDR3 in amino acids: CASSFRGKGNTIYF. Here the CDR3 DNA reads TGTGCCAGCAGCTTCAGGGGAAAGGGAAACACCATATATTTT.

V gene TRBV5-4 combines with J gene TRBJ2-3; no clear D gene. The CDR3 contains 13 residues. Germline values: CDR1 SGHNT, CDR2 YYREEE (reference sequence). The V and J ends lost 0 bases and 2 bases respectively, with 4 bases between them. The CDR3 bases are TGTGCCAGCAGCTTGGAGGACACAGATACGCAGTATTTT. Amino acid sequence: CASSLEDTDTQYF.

The chain joins TRBV19 to TRBJ1-4, with 7 bases matching TRBD1. Germline V lookup: CDR1 LNHDA, CDR2 SQIVND (reference sequence). The V gene end was trimmed by 9 bases and the J gene end by 9 bases; junction bases not matched to a gene: 13. The CDR3 runs 14 residues. The CDR3 spells CASKLGTAMKKLFF. The CDR3, as DNA: TGTGCCAGCAAACTCGGGACAGCAATGAAAAAACTGTTTTTT.

The rearrangement links TRBV7-3 to TRBJ1-1; D ambiguous. CDR1 is SGHTA and CDR2 is FQGTGA in the germline V gene. V was cut by 3 bases and J by 5 bases, with 10 bases left in between. The CDR3 has 13 amino acids. DNA of the CDR3: TGTGCCAGCAGCTTTCAGGAGGGAACTGAAGCTTTCTTT. As protein: CASSFQEGTEAFF.

This chain joins TRBV19 and TRBJ1-5; D is unresolved. This CDR3 is 13 amino acids long. Germline V CDR1 and CDR2: LNHDA, SQIVND (reference sequence). Trimming left V 0 bases short and J 4 bases short, with 4 bases between. CDR3 nucleotide sequence: TGTGCCAGTAGTATAGAGAGGAATCAGCCCCAGCATTTT. It specifies CASSIERNQPQHF. Filled out from reference TRBV19 and TRBJ1-5, the complete variable domain reads DGGITQSPKYLFRKEGQNVTLSCEQNLNHDAMYWYRQDPGQGLRLIYYSQIVNDFQKGDIAEGYSVSREKKESFPLTVTSAQKNPTAFYLCASSIERNQPQHFGDGTRLSIL.

The sample holds a few counts of this clone. CDR3 loop: CASSPPWTVYTEAFF. The CDR3 DNA follows: TGTGCCAGCAGTCCACCGTGGACAGTCTACACTGAAGCTTTCTTT. The rearrangement uses TRBV6-5 and TRBJ1-1; D possibly corresponds to TRBD1 (6 bases). V was cut by 5 bases and J by 3 bases, with 16 bases left in between. Germline V gene sequence: CDR1 MNHEY, CDR2 SVGAGI. This CDR3 is 15 amino acids long.

CDR3: CASSLGERGGQYF. The CDR3 nucleotides are TGTGCCAGCAGCTTAGGGGAACGAGGGGGGCAGTACTTC. This chain links TRBV13 with TRBJ2-7, with a tentative D call TRBD1 (6 bases). The CDR3 has 13 amino acids. Trimming left V 0 bases short and J 9 bases short, with 12 bases between. The germline gives CDR1 PRHDT, CDR2 FYEKMQ (reference sequence).

CDR3 protein: CASRGGGYSNQPQHF. CDR3 sequence (DNA): TGTGCCAGCAGAGGCGGTGGATATAGCAATCAGCCCCAGCATTTT. The chain links TRBV28 to TRBJ1-5; D is ambiguous. The CDR3 extends over 15 amino acids. Trimming shortened V by 6 bases and J by 0 bases, and 12 bases separated the two germline ends. Germline V gene data show CDR1 as MDHEN and CDR2 as SYDVKM.

The chain uses TRBV5-1 and TRBJ1-1; D gene ambiguous. The germline gives CDR1 SGHRS, CDR2 YFSETQ. Trimming took 1 base from V and 0 from J, leaving 13 bases between them. The CDR3 is made up of 16 amino acids. Here the CDR3 DNA reads TGCGCCAGCAGCTTGTTGGGGTGGGCTATGAACACTGAAGCTTTCTTT. Protein: CASSLLGWAMNTEAFF.

CDR3 coding DNA: TGTGCCAGCTCACCTGCCTCCCTCAACGAGCAGTACTTC. It translates to CASSPASLNEQYF. The V and J genes are TRBV18 and TRBJ2-7; D remains unclear. V lost 3 bases to trimming and J lost 5 bases, with 11 bases between them. The CDR3 runs to 13 residues. CDR1 and CDR2 (germline): KGHSH, LQKENI.

The CDR3 sequence is CASSSGLVVDEQFF. The CDR3, as DNA: TGTGCCAGCAGCTCAGGACTGGTCGTTGATGAGCAGTTCTTC. The genes are TRBV7-2 and TRBJ2-1; possible D gene TRBD2, 5 bases. CDR1 is SGHTA, CDR2 FQGNSA, per germline. The CDR3 totals 14 residues. Trimming pared 4 bases from V and 8 bases from J, leaving 15 bases between. Full variable domain (rest looked up from reference TRBV7-2 and TRBJ2-1): GAGVSQSPSNKVTEKGKDVELRCDPISGHTALYWYRQSLGQGLEFLIYFQGNSAPDKSGLPSDRFSAERTGGSVSTLTIQRTQQEDSAVYLCASSSGLVVDEQFFGPGTRLTVL.

This chain uses TRBV7-2 with TRBJ2-4; TRBD1 or TRBD2 may be the D gene (7 bases each). V was cut by 2 bases and J by 7 bases, with 12 bases left in between. Germline V gene lookup returns CDR1 SGHTA and CDR2 FQGNSA. The CDR3 runs 14 residues. In DNA, the CDR3 is TGTGCCAGCAGCTTAAGTCAGGGGGGGAACATTCAGTACTTC. This encodes CASSLSQGGNIQYF.

V usage is TRBV11-2 and J usage is TRBJ1-4; no definite D call. V was shortened by 0 bases and J by 0 bases, with 5 bases between the two germline ends. In germline, CDR1 is SGHAT, CDR2 FQNNGV. This CDR3 comprises 15 residues. The CDR3 spells CASSLEIPTNEKLFF. In DNA form, the CDR3 reads TGTGCCAGCAGCTTAGAGATTCCAACTAATGAAAAACTGTTTTTT.

V gene TRBV30 combines with J gene TRBJ2-2; D unclear. V gave up 0 bases and J gave up 4 bases, with 18 bases separating them. The germline V gene has CDR1 GTSNPN and CDR2 SVGIG (reference sequence). The CDR3 spans 17 residues. This CDR3 is CAWSVPSLGPGTGELFF. CDR3 in DNA: TGTGCCTGGAGTGTACCGTCCCTCGGGCCGGGCACCGGGGAGCTGTTTTTT.

The chain links TRBV7-6 to TRBJ1-1, with 9 bases aligning to TRBD1. The ends lost 4 bases at V and 0 bases at J; junction bases unmatched: 12. Per germline, CDR1 SGHVS and CDR2 FNYEAQ. There are 18 residues in the CDR3. The chain's CDR3 is CASSYQVGQGYMNTEAFF. CDR3 DNA: TGTGCCAGCAGCTACCAGGTGGGACAGGGCTACATGAACACTGAAGCTTTCTTT.

The J gene is TRBJ2-7, the V gene TRBV11-2; D not certain. Germline V gives CDR1 SGHAT, CDR2 FQNNGV. With 5 bases removed from V and 4 bases from J, the gap between germline ends came to 12 bases. The CDR3 runs 13 residues. The CDR3 reads CASSPRSLYEQYV. CDR3 in DNA: TGTGCCAGCAGCCCGAGATCCCTATACGAGCAGTACGTC.

The CDR3 nucleotides are TGCGCCAGCGGACAGAGTTTCGGGGAGCTGTTTTTT. Translating it yields CASGQSFGELFF. The V call is TRBV4-1, the J call TRBJ2-2; TRBD1 is a possible D gene (6 bases). The CDR3 extends over 12 amino acids. Trimming stripped 8 bases from V and 7 bases from J, with 11 bases between. Germline-derived CDR1 and CDR2 are MGHRA and YSYEKL.

The chain recombines TRBV7-2 with TRBJ1-2, with 9 bases aligning to TRBD1. Germline V CDR1 and CDR2: SGHTA, FQGNSA. Trimming removed 5 bases from V and 2 bases from J; junction bases left unmatched: 3. CDR3 length: 14 residues. In DNA form, the CDR3 reads TGTGCCAGCAGCCTGGGACAGGGAAACTATGGCTACACCTTC. It is translated as CASSLGQGNYGYTF.

The J gene is TRBJ1-1, the V gene TRBV7-2; D ambiguous. Germline V lookup: CDR1 SGHTA, CDR2 FQGNSA. Trimming removed 0 bases at V and 0 bases at J, with 2 bases between. The CDR3 loop spans 13 amino acids. This CDR3 reads CASSLALNTEAFF. CDR3 nucleotides: TGTGCCAGCAGCTTAGCCCTGAACACTGAAGCTTTCTTT.

The rearrangement links TRBV21-1 to TRBJ1-2; the table calls TRBD1, which could not be checked here. TRBV21-1 is labeled a pseudogene. CDR3 length: 13 amino acids. CDR3 in DNA: TGTGCCAGCAGCAAGAGGGACAGTGGTGGCTACACCTTC. Its protein is CASSKRDSGGYTF.

V gene TRBV18 combines with J gene TRBJ1-1; maybe TRBD1 (6 bases). Per the germline V gene, CDR1 is KGHSH and CDR2 is LQKENI. The V gene lost 6 bases and the J gene lost 4 bases, with 15 bases spanning the gap. The CDR3 runs 14 residues. The CDR3 nucleotides are TGTGCCAGCTCTCCGATCACAGGGTTCACTGAAGCTTTCTTT. This codes for CASSPITGFTEAFF.